One and the same sample provided the 19 T cell receptor beta chains below, sequenced in a study of cytomegalovirus exposure and HLA in healthy donors. The study ran its PCR with 60 Vbeta and 13 Jbeta primers. Measured with immunoSEQ multiplex PCR; TCRdb has only the in-frame clones, and not every one. This sample has more than 200,000 clones; roughly 84% occur once, and the top ten carry around 1.4%. The specimen was PBMCs. The source of these receptors is a girl aged 10 to 17 in good health and CMV-seronegative.

This chain connects TRBV18 to TRBJ1-4, with D perhaps matching TRBD1 (6 bases). Germline lookup yields CDR1 KGHSH and CDR2 LQKENI. V lost 6 bases and J 0 bases, leaving 14 bases between the germline ends. CDR3 length equals 16 residues. The CDR3 here is CASSQRGYSTNEKLFF. The DNA for the CDR3 is TGTGCCAGCTCCCAGAGGGGGTACTCAACTAATGAAAAACTGTTTTTT.

V is TRBV19 and J is TRBJ2-2; 8 bases agree with TRBD1. The CDR3 has 16 amino acids. In germline, CDR1 is LNHDA, CDR2 SQIVND (reference sequence). The J segment lost 2 bases and the V segment lost 2 bases, leaving 4 bases of the junction unmatched. The CDR3 sequence is CASSILGQANTGELFF. CDR3 bases: TGTGCCAGTAGTATATTGGGACAGGCTAACACCGGGGAGCTGTTTTTT.

The table lists this clone with a count of one. V and J are TRBV9 and TRBJ1-1, with a weak D call TRBD1 (6 bases). This CDR3 region has 14 residues. V lost 2 bases, J lost 10 bases, and 18 bases lay in between. Germline CDR1 is SGDLS and CDR2 is YYNGEE. This chain's CDR3 is CASSVTTGWGVAFF. The CDR3 DNA follows: TGTGCCAGCAGCGTCACGACAGGCTGGGGAGTAGCTTTCTTT. Drawing the rest from reference TRBV9 and TRBJ1-1, the complete variable domain is DSGVTQTPKHLITATGQRVTLRCSPRSGDLSVYWYQQSLDQGLQFLIQYYNGEERAKGNILERFSAQQFPDLHSELNLSSLELGDSALYFCASSVTTGWGVAFFGQGTRLTVV.

The chain employs TRBV2 and TRBJ1-4; possible D gene TRBD1, 5 bases. The CDR3 consists of 14 residues. Trimming cost V 6 bases and J 0 bases, with 8 bases left between them. Germline values: CDR1 SNHLY, CDR2 FYNNEI. The DNA for the CDR3 is TGTGCCAGCAGGGCAGGGACAACTAATGAAAAACTGTTTTTT. Protein: CASRAGTTNEKLFF.

The V gene is TRBV28, the J gene TRBJ1-2; D call uncertain. The ends were cut back, 5 bases at V and 9 bases at J, with 19 bases in the middle. The germline gives CDR1 MDHEN, CDR2 SYDVKM. The CDR3 sequence is 14 residues long. Here the CDR3 DNA reads TGTGCCAGCAGTCTCCCGGGGAGGGATGACAGCTACACCTTC. Encoded protein: CASSLPGRDDSYTF.

The rearrangement links TRBV19 to TRBJ2-3; D may be TRBD2 (6 bases). The germline gives CDR1 LNHDA, CDR2 SQIVND (reference sequence). The CDR3 consists of 14 residues. Trimming stripped 3 bases from V and 3 bases from J, with 10 bases between. The CDR3 nucleotides are TGTGCCAGTAGTATCCGGGACTTTACAGATACGCAGTATTTT. Translated, it gives CASSIRDFTDTQYF.

This clone is a singleton in its sample. The chain employs TRBV5-1 and TRBJ2-7, with 11 positions matching TRBD1. Germline V gives CDR1 SGHRS, CDR2 YFSETQ. CDR3 length: 12 amino acids. J lost 3 bases, V lost 7 bases, and 0 bases had no gene match. The DNA for the CDR3 is TGCGCCAGCGGGACAGGGGGCTACGAGCAGTACTTC. Protein sequence: CASGTGGYEQYF.

The chain has TRBV18 and TRBJ2-5, with TRBD1 identical over 9 bases. Germline values: CDR1 KGHSH, CDR2 LQKENI. V shed 3 bases, J shed 3 bases, and the junction held 11 bases outside the gene matches. The CDR3 runs 17 residues. CDR3 loop: CASSPRPGQGTKETQYF. The CDR3 DNA is TGTGCCAGCTCACCCCGACCGGGACAGGGTACGAAAGAGACCCAGTACTTC. The full variable domain, its missing parts supplied by reference TRBV18 and TRBJ2-5, is NAGVMQNPRHLVRRRGQEARLRCSPMKGHSHVYWYRQLPEEGLKFMVYLQKENIIDESGMPKERFSAEFPKEGPSILRIQQVVRGDSAAYFCASSPRPGQGTKETQYFGPGTRLLVL.

This chain uses TRBV5-6 with TRBJ2-7; TRBD2 might be the D (6 bases). The CDR3 spans 12 residues. Germline CDR1 SGHDT, CDR2 YYEEEE. The V end was cut by 6 bases, the J end by 6 bases, with 13 bases between. The CDR3 here is CASTKIGGEQYF. Here the CDR3 DNA reads TGTGCCAGCACCAAGATCGGGGGCGAGCAGTACTTC.

This clone was counted between two and nine times. The CDR3 loop is CASSAPGGGYEQYF. For the CDR3, the DNA is TGTGCCAGCAGCGCCCCAGGGGGCGGGTACGAGCAGTACTTC. The chain is built from TRBV7-9 and TRBJ2-7; 8 bases align to TRBD1. CDR1 is SEHNR and CDR2 is FQNEAQ in the germline V gene (reference sequence). The CDR3 covers 14 residues. Trimming took 5 bases from V and 4 from J; bases not matched to a gene: 7.

The rearrangement joins TRBV7-9 to TRBJ2-7; no clear D. Germline V CDR1 and CDR2: SEHNR, FQNEAQ (reference sequence). The length of the CDR3 is 12 residues. Trimming pared 4 bases from V and 0 bases from J, leaving 4 bases between. The CDR3 protein is CASSSLSYEQYF. The CDR3, as DNA: TGTGCCAGCAGCTCCCTCTCCTACGAGCAGTACTTC.

V and J are TRBV2 and TRBJ2-2; D perhaps matches TRBD1 (6 bases). V was pared by 8 bases and J by 8 bases, with 12 bases between. Germline CDR1 is SNHLY and CDR2 is FYNNEI. The CDR3 covers 12 residues. The CDR3 loop is CASETGWGELFF. The DNA of the CDR3 is TGTGCCAGCGAAACAGGGTGGGGGGAGCTGTTTTTT.

V gene TRBV5-6 combines with J gene TRBJ1-2; D ambiguous. The germline gives CDR1 SGHDT, CDR2 YYEEEE. The V end was cut by 2 bases, the J end by 3 bases, with 11 bases between. The CDR3 length is 14 residues. CDR3 bases: TGTGCCAGCAGCTTTGGGCAGGCTTACTATGGCTACACCTTC. Translating gives CASSFGQAYYGYTF.

This clone was recorded only once. The rearrangement joins TRBV19 to TRBJ1-4; weak D call: TRBD1 (6 bases). Germline lookup yields CDR1 LNHDA and CDR2 SQIVND (reference sequence). V was clipped by 4 bases and J by 0 bases, with 12 bases between them. The CDR3 totals 16 residues. This CDR3 is CASSTGTLATNEKLFF. For the CDR3, the DNA is TGTGCCAGTAGTACCGGGACACTCGCAACTAATGAAAAACTGTTTTTT. Based on the CDR3 plus reference TRBV19 and TRBJ1-4, the full variable domain is DGGITQSPKYLFRKEGQNVTLSCEQNLNHDAMYWYRQDPGQGLRLIYYSQIVNDFQKGDIAEGYSVSREKKESFPLTVTSAQKNPTAFYLCASSTGTLATNEKLFFGSGTQLSVL.

This sequence joins TRBV28 and TRBJ2-5; TRBD1 aligns across 10 bases. Trimming took 7 bases from V and 4 from J; bases not matched to a gene: 9. The germline V gene has CDR1 MDHEN and CDR2 SYDVKM. This CDR3 region has 15 residues. The DNA for the CDR3 is TGTGCCAGCAAAGAGGGACAGGGGATGGGAGAGACCCAGTACTTC. Translation: CASKEGQGMGETQYF.

The chain couples TRBV20-1 to TRBJ2-1; D is perhaps TRBD2 (6 bases). V shed 3 bases and J shed 13 bases, with 13 bases lying between them. Germline V gene lookup returns CDR1 DFQATT and CDR2 SNEGSKA (reference sequence). The CDR3 is 11 residues long. In nucleotides, the CDR3 is TGCAGTGCTAGTTGGGGACTCCTTCAGTTCTTC. Its translation is CSASWGLLQFF.

The gene calls are TRBV5-1 and TRBJ2-5, with TRBD1 matching over 10 bases. Germline V CDR1 and CDR2: SGHRS, YFSETQ. This CDR3 region has 16 residues. V trimming: 0 bases; J trimming: 5 bases; junction bases outside the gene matches: 7. In DNA form, the CDR3 reads TGCGCCAGCAGCTTGGGGCCGGGACAGGGGACCGAGACCCAGTACTTC. It codes for CASSLGPGQGTETQYF.

This sequence joins TRBV4-3 and TRBJ2-3; D may be TRBD2 (6 bases). The ends were cut back, 4 bases at V and 5 bases at J, with 16 bases in the middle. Germline V gene lookup returns CDR1 LGHNA and CDR2 YSLEER. CDR3 length: 15 amino acids. The CDR3 nucleotides read TGCGCCAGCAGCCGGGCTGCTGGACTACAAGATACGCAGTATTTT. Its protein is CASSRAAGLQDTQYF.

The J gene is TRBJ1-6, the V gene TRBV27; 10 bases align to TRBD1. CDR3 length: 16 amino acids. In germline, CDR1 is MNHEY, CDR2 SMNVEV (reference sequence). J gave up 6 bases and V 3 bases, and 5 bases lay outside the gene matches. DNA of the CDR3: TGTGCCAGCAGTTTTTCCGGGACAGGGGTTAATTCACCCCTCCACTTT. The encoded protein is CASSFSGTGVNSPLHF.